This T cell receptor (beta chain) was sequenced during a study of response to subunit inactivated influenza vaccine. Regarding the study as a whole: New T cells are recruited in small numbers by each seasonal influenza vaccination, according to the authors' suggestion.

Trimming took 7 bases from V and 0 from J, leaving 7 bases between them. The germline V gene encodes CDR1 WNHNN and CDR2 SYGVQD (reference sequence). The CDR3 length is 13 residues. One entry per CDR3 protein, called by TCRdb with MiXCR from the RT-PCR reads. Counted here are hundreds of thousands of distinct CDR3 sequences, 14% occurring once; the ten biggest clones make up 7.6%. Comment on this clonotype: What it recognizes is unknown.

The sequence derives from a man in his forties or fifties who received an inactivated influenza vaccine. The specimen comprised PBMCs from blood, sampled around 14 days before vaccination. The J gene is TRBJ1-3, the V gene TRBV10-1; D unresolved. CDR3 DNA: TGCGCCAGCATGGAGGTCTCTGGAAACACCATATATTTT. This translates into CASMEVSGNTIYF.